The rows below give T cell receptor beta chains drawn from one sample of a study of T cell changes during pregnancy in multiple sclerosis. Sequencing used immunoSEQ multiplex PCR; TCRdb keeps in-frame clones, though not all of them. Of some 33,000 clones in the sample, about 89% were seen once. Specimen: CD8+ T cells from peripheral blood mononuclear cells, collected in the third trimester of pregnancy. The receptors were sampled from a female donor with multiple sclerosis, enrolled in a pregnancy study. Both conserved end residues are part of each CDR3. D genes are given only for firm matches. Clone size appears in some rows only: once, few, many, or a class for an expanded clone.

V	D	size	J	DNA	CDR3
TRBV5-6	.	.	TRBJ2-1	TGTGCCAGCAGCTTGGGAGGGTCCAATGAGCAGTTCTTC	CASSLGGSNEQFF
TRBV7-9	TRBD1	.	TRBJ1-5	TGTGCCAGCAGCTCCCGGACAGGAGATCAGCCCCAGCATTTT	CASSSRTGDQPQHF
TRBV7-6	TRBD1	.	TRBJ2-7	TGTGCCAGCAGCTTCGGGACAGGCCGTCAATACGAGCAGTACTTC	CASSFGTGRQYEQYF
TRBV7-9	TRBD1	few	TRBJ2-2	TGTGCCAGCAGCCGGGACAGAGGCACCGGGGAGCTGTTTTTT	CASSRDRGTGELFF
TRBV6-1	.	once	TRBJ1-2	TGTGCCAGCAGTGAAGTTAGAATGAGGGCTAACTATGGCTACACCTTC	CASSEVRMRANYGYTF
TRBV9	TRBD1	.	TRBJ1-2	TGTGCCAGCAGCGTAGACGACAGGGATGCTAACTATGGCTACACCTTC	CASSVDDRDANYGYTF
TRBV7-9	TRBD1	once	TRBJ2-5	TGTGCCAGCAGCTTAAATGGGGACAGTCAAGGTTGGGAGACCCAGTACTTC	CASSLNGDSQGWETQYF
TRBV9	TRBD1	.	TRBJ2-1	TGTGCCAGCAGCGTAGGGGGGGGGACAGGGGGAAATGAGCAGTTCTTC	CASSVGGGTGGNEQFF
TRBV9	TRBD1	.	TRBJ2-7	TGTGCCAGCAGCGTAGGGGACAGCGTTACCTACGAGCAGTACTTC	CASSVGDSVTYEQYF
TRBV28	TRBD1	.	TRBJ1-2	TGTGCCAGCAGTTTATGGACAGGGGACGGCTACACCTTC	CASSLWTGDGYTF
TRBV4-2	.	.	TRBJ2-7	TGTGCCAGCAGCCATGGAGGGGGCGTAGGCTACGAGCAGTACTTC	CASSHGGGVGYEQYF
TRBV13	TRBD2	.	TRBJ2-5	TGTGCCAGCAGCTTCTGGACTAGCGGGGTCCGGGGGACCCAGTACTTC	CASSFWTSGVRGTQYF
TRBV5-1	.	.	TRBJ2-2	TGCGCCAGCAGCTTGGGAAGCGGCACCGGGGAGCTGTTTTTT	CASSLGSGTGELFF
TRBV7-6	TRBD1	few	TRBJ2-1	TGTGCCAGCAGCGTCAAGCCGGGACAGGGGCCCTACAATGAGCAGTTCTTC	CASSVKPGQGPYNEQFF
TRBV7-3	TRBD2	few	TRBJ2-3	TGTGCCAGCAGCCAAGAGTACAGCGGGAGGTCTACAGATACGCAGTATTTT	CASSQEYSGRSTDTQYF
TRBV7-2	.	.	TRBJ1-5	TGTGCCAGCAGCTTAAATGGGGGGGGGAGCAATCAGCCCCAGCATTTT	CASSLNGGGSNQPQHF
TRBV6-1	.	.	TRBJ1-1	TGTGCCAGCAGGGACAGAGAGAACACTGAAGCTTTCTTT	CASRDRENTEAFF
TRBV6-5	TRBD2	once	TRBJ2-1	TGTGCCAGCAGGCCTCCGGGACTAGCTTACAATGAGCAGTTCTTC	CASRPPGLAYNEQFF
TRBV28	.	once	TRBJ2-1	TGTGCCAGCAGTTTGGGCAGGGGCAATGAGCAGTTCTTC	CASSLGRGNEQFF
TRBV28	.	.	TRBJ1-2	TGTGCCAGCAGTAAGGCCTACCCCAGGGGCAGTAACTATGGCTACACCTTC	CASSKAYPRGSNYGYTF
TRBV6-6	.	few	TRBJ2-3	TGTGCCAGCAGTCGAGACTCTTATACGCAGTATTTT	CASSRDSYTQYF
TRBV28	.	.	TRBJ2-1	TGTGCCAGCAGTCCGGAGTGGAGGGTTATCCACAATGAGCAGTTCTTC	CASSPEWRVIHNEQFF
TRBV5-1	TRBD2	.	TRBJ2-1	TGCGCCAGCAGCTACCTGACTAGCACAGGCGGCGAGCAGTTCTTC	CASSYLTSTGGEQFF
TRBV9	TRBD2	.	TRBJ2-5	TGTGCCAGCAGCGTAGCAGCGGGGGACTCAGAGACCCAGTACTTC	CASSVAAGDSETQYF
TRBV5-5	TRBD2	.	TRBJ2-5	TGTGCCAGCAGCTTACTAGCGGTGGAGACCCAGTACTTC	CASSLLAVETQYF
TRBV5-8	.	.	TRBJ1-2	TGTGCCAGCAGCTTAACTCCCCTTTACAGGGAAGCCTACACCTTC	CASSLTPLYREAYTF
TRBV9	TRBD2	.	TRBJ2-3	TGTGCCAGCAGCGCCGGGGGGGGAGTAACAGATACGCAGTATTTT	CASSAGGGVTDTQYF
TRBV27	.	.	TRBJ1-2	TGTGCCAGCATGGGAGGACTCGATGACCGAAACTATGGCTACACCTTC	CASMGGLDDRNYGYTF
TRBV19	TRBD2	.	TRBJ2-1	TGTGCCAGTAGTAGGACGGGACTAGCGGGGCCCAATGAGCAGTTCTTC	CASSRTGLAGPNEQFF
TRBV6-1	TRBD2	.	TRBJ2-7	TGTGCCAGCAGTGAATGGCGATCCGGGACTAGCGGGAGCGGGCAGTACTTC	CASSEWRSGTSGSGQYF
TRBV7-6	TRBD2	.	TRBJ2-3	TGTGCCAGCAGTCGTGGACTAGTAGGGGATACGCAGTATTTT	CASSRGLVGDTQYF
TRBV9	.	.	TRBJ2-5	TGTGCCAGCAGCGCGGACAGACAAGAGACCCAGTACTTC	CASSADRQETQYF
TRBV9	TRBD2	.	TRBJ2-3	TGTGCCAGCAGCGTGGGAGCGGGGGGCACAGATACGCAGTATTTT	CASSVGAGGTDTQYF
TRBV21-1	.	.	TRBJ1-6	TGTGCCAGCAACTACCTACTCCCAGCGGTTTCACCCCTCCACTTT	CASNYLLPAVSPLHF
TRBV5-1	TRBD1	.	TRBJ2-5	TGCGCCAGCAGCTTGGCGGAGACAGGGGGCAATCTACAAGAGACCCAGTACTTC	CASSLAETGGNLQETQYF
TRBV27	TRBD2	.	TRBJ2-1	TGTGCCAGCAGTCCTACTAGCGGGAGGGGGAATGAGCAGTTCTTC	CASSPTSGRGNEQFF
TRBV5-1	.	once	TRBJ2-3	TGCGCCAGCAGCTTGGACGCCGGGACTTCTTACACAGATACGCAGTATTTT	CASSLDAGTSYTDTQYF
TRBV29-1	TRBD1	.	TRBJ1-2	TGCAGCGTTGAGCAATACAGGGGGCAGAATTATGGCTACACCTTC	CSVEQYRGQNYGYTF
TRBV4-1	.	.	TRBJ2-7	TGCGCCAGCAGCCAGAACACAGCCTACGAGCAGTACTTC	CASSQNTAYEQYF
TRBV27	.	.	TRBJ1-4	TGTGCCAGCAGTTCGGGGGCGGGGGACGGTGAAAAACTGTTTTTT	CASSSGAGDGEKLFF
TRBV5-1	.	.	TRBJ1-1	TGCGCCAGCAGCTTGGCCAGGGACAAGGGGTTGAGGACTGAAGCTTTCTTT	CASSLARDKGLRTEAFF
TRBV15	TRBD1	.	TRBJ1-5	TGTGCCACCAGCAGAGACAGGGGGCTCAATCAGCCCCAGCATTTT	CATSRDRGLNQPQHF
TRBV6-5	TRBD1	.	TRBJ1-5	TGTGCCAGCAGGCGGACAGGGTCCCATCAGCCCCAGCATTTT	CASRRTGSHQPQHF
TRBV9	TRBD1	.	TRBJ1-3	TGTGCCAGCAGCCCCGGGACAGACTCTGGAAACACCATATATTTT	CASSPGTDSGNTIYF
TRBV15	.	.	TRBJ1-1	TGTGCCACCAGCAGCCAACAGGGAGTGAACACTGAAGCTTTCTTT	CATSSQQGVNTEAFF
TRBV2	.	once	TRBJ2-4	TGTGCCAGCAGTGAAAGTTCCACGGTGATAAACATTCAGTACTTC	CASSESSTVINIQYF
TRBV11-2	TRBD1	.	TRBJ1-2	TGTGCCAGCAGCTTAGGCGACAGGGAAGATGGCTACACCTTC	CASSLGDREDGYTF
TRBV6-1	.	.	TRBJ2-2	TGTGCCAGCAGTGACCCTGGGGGTCCCGGACAGATAACCGGGGAGCTGTTTTTT	CASSDPGGPGQITGELFF
TRBV7-6	.	.	TRBJ2-1	TGTGCCAGCAGCTTAGGGGGAGGCGGGGTATACAATGAGCAGTTCTTC	CASSLGGGGVYNEQFF